The 17 T cell receptor beta chains below come from one sample, sequenced in a study of identical twins. TCRdb fed the 5' RACE reads into MiXCR, producing one record per CDR3 protein. The profile shows approximately 1.8 million distinct CDR3 sequences, around 33% of them singletons. The sequencing sample was made of cord blood. Source of these receptors: a newborn girl in good health.

The V gene is TRBV6-1, the J gene TRBJ2-7; no firm D call. The length of the CDR3 is 14 residues. V was cut by 1 base and J by 10 bases, with 17 bases left in between. Germline lookup yields CDR1 MNHNS and CDR2 SASEGT. In DNA form, the CDR3 reads TGTGCCAGCAGTGAAGATCGGGTGAGTAGGGTTCAGTACTTC. Translation: CASSEDRVSRVQYF.

The rearrangement links TRBV28 to TRBJ2-3; TRBD2 aligns across 9 bases. CDR1 is MDHEN and CDR2 is SYDVKM in the germline V gene. The CDR3 extends over 18 amino acids. V gave up 6 bases and J gave up 0 bases; unmatched junction bases: 13. As DNA, the CDR3 is TGTGCCAGCAGCAAAACCCAGGGACTAGCTGCTAGCACAGATACGCAGTATTTT. Its translation: CASSKTQGLAASTDTQYF.

The rearrangement joins TRBV5-1 to TRBJ2-1; the match to TRBD2 covers 13 bases. CDR3 length equals 15 residues. Germline assignment: CDR1 SGHRS and CDR2 YFSETQ. The V gene end was trimmed by 5 bases and the J gene end by 9 bases; junction bases not matched to a gene: 8. The chain's CDR3 is CASSPTSGGGGEQFF. The CDR3 coding sequence is TGCGCCAGCAGTCCAACTAGCGGGGGGGGCGGTGAGCAGTTCTTC.

The chain is built from TRBV28 and TRBJ2-5, with D perhaps TRBD1 or TRBD2 (5 bases each). Germline V CDR1 and CDR2: MDHEN, SYDVKM. The CDR3 sequence is 11 residues long. V was pared by 7 bases and J by 11 bases, with 14 bases between. The DNA of the CDR3 is TGTGCCAGCATCCACAGAGGGGAGCAGTACTTC. This encodes CASIHRGEQYF.

The rearrangement joins TRBV20-1 to TRBJ1-6; a weak D match, TRBD1 (5 bases). V was trimmed by 0 bases and J by 7 bases, leaving 10 bases between them. CDR1 and CDR2 (germline): DFQATT, SNEGSKA (reference sequence). This CDR3 comprises 14 residues. The CDR3: CSARDRAGNSPLHF. The CDR3 DNA reads TGCAGTGCTAGAGATCGGGCAGGGAATTCACCCCTCCACTTT.

The chain has TRBV20-1 and TRBJ2-3; a possible D gene is TRBD2 (5 bases). The CDR3 is made up of 13 amino acids. Deletions cut 3 bases from V and 7 bases from J, with 14 bases between. The germline V gene encodes CDR1 DFQATT and CDR2 SNEGSKA (reference sequence). The CDR3 coding sequence is TGCAGTGCTAGCCGAACTAGTATTAATACGCAGTATTTT. This sequence encodes CSASRTSINTQYF.

This clonotype has at least ten counts. The chain employs TRBV28 and TRBJ2-1; D gene unclear. Germline V CDR1 and CDR2: MDHEN, SYDVKM. Trimming took 1 base from V and 0 from J, leaving 7 bases between them. CDR3 length: 15 amino acids. The CDR3 nucleotides are TGTGCCAGCAGTTTATCCACGGGCTCCTACAATGAGCAGTTCTTC. Protein: CASSLSTGSYNEQFF.

The chain links TRBV24-1 to TRBJ2-1; 8 bases map to TRBD1. The length of the CDR3 is 12 residues. The junction had 7 bases not matched to a gene; V was cut back by 4 bases and J by 15 bases. From germline, CDR1 is KGHDR and CDR2 SFDVKD. In DNA, the CDR3 is TGTGCCACCAGTGAGACCGGGACAGGATTGTTCTTC. This codes for CATSETGTGLFF.

This chain joins TRBV28 and TRBJ2-3; 13 nucleotides align to TRBD2. Germline CDR1 is MDHEN and CDR2 is SYDVKM. After removal of 6 bases from V and 6 bases from J, the junction contained 6 bases not matched to a gene. The CDR3 sequence is 15 residues long. CDR3 residues: CASREATSGRDTQYF. The CDR3 DNA is TGTGCCAGCAGGGAGGCGACTAGCGGGAGGGATACGCAGTATTTT.

The CDR3 is CASSLTGLVLNEQYF. The DNA of the CDR3 is TGTGCCAGCAGTTTAACGGGACTAGTTTTGAATGAGCAGTACTTC. This sequence joins TRBV12-3 or TRBV12-4 and TRBJ2-1; TRBD2 matches 8 bases. The J call may be incorrect, as the DNA end agrees better with TRBJ2-7. The CDR3 totals 15 residues.

As to this clonotype: At one of its ends the junction is not consistent with the germline gene, which may arise from a read error. This chain uses TRBV10-3 with TRBJ2-1; D unclear. Germline-derived CDR1 and CDR2 are ENHRY and SYGVKD. The CDR3 totals 16 residues. The CDR3 reads CAISESPWGGYNEQYF. CDR3 nucleotides: TGTGCCATCAGTGAGTCCCCTTGGGGTGGCTACAATGAGCAGTACTTT.

The chain employs TRBV10-3 and TRBJ1-5, with TRBD1 matching over 7 bases. The V gene end was trimmed by 3 bases and the J gene end by 2 bases; junction bases not matched to a gene: 4. The CDR3 consists of 15 residues. The germline gives CDR1 ENHRY, CDR2 SYGVKD. This CDR3 is CAISEQGRGNQPQHF. The CDR3 DNA reads TGTGCCATCAGTGAACAGGGGAGAGGCAATCAGCCCCAGCATTTT.

The gene calls are TRBV13 and TRBJ2-1; TRBD2 matches 7 bases. CDR3 length equals 13 residues. CDR1 and CDR2 from the germline V gene are PRHDT and FYEKMQ (reference sequence). The V gene end was trimmed by 6 bases and the J gene end by 7 bases; junction bases not matched to a gene: 6. The CDR3 DNA sequence: TGTGCCAGCAGAGGCGGGAGAAAGAATGAGCAGTTCTTC. This sequence encodes CASRGGRKNEQFF.

This clonotype came up a few times. The genes are TRBV10-3 and TRBJ1-6; 8 bases align to TRBD1. Germline CDR1 and CDR2: ENHRY and SYGVKD. Losses at the gene ends were 10 bases for V and 8 bases for J; bases not matched to a gene: 10. CDR3 length equals 14 residues. CDR3 sequence: CATRTGRDYSPLHF. The CDR3, as DNA: TGTGCCACGCGGACAGGGAGGGACTATTCACCCCTCCACTTT.

The rearrangement joins TRBV20-1 to TRBJ1-4, with D unresolved. The CDR3 totals 14 residues. CDR1 and CDR2 (germline): DFQATT, SNEGSKA (reference sequence). V dropped 4 bases and J dropped 10 bases, with 19 bases sitting between them. This chain's CDR3 is CSATLTGVHGKLFF. CDR3 nucleotide sequence: TGCAGTGCTACTCTTACCGGGGTTCATGGAAAACTGTTTTTT.

This clonotype was observed a handful of times. The chain joins TRBV7-2 to TRBJ1-4; D is uncertain. V lost 3 bases and J 0 bases, leaving 8 bases between the germline ends. The CDR3 extends over 15 amino acids. Germline assignment: CDR1 SGHTA and CDR2 FQGNSA. Here the CDR3 reads CASSLHLSTNEKLFF. CDR3 in DNA: TGTGCCAGCAGCTTGCATTTGTCAACTAATGAAAAACTGTTTTTT.

This chain connects TRBV2 to TRBJ1-1; 9 positions match TRBD1. The trim removed 3 bases at V and 1 base at J, leaving 6 bases unmatched. The CDR3 has 16 amino acids. In germline, CDR1 is SNHLY, CDR2 FYNNEI. The CDR3 region is CASSEDRGVRNTEAFF. CDR3 nucleotides: TGTGCCAGCAGTGAGGACAGGGGAGTGCGGAACACTGAAGCTTTCTTT.